One and the same sample provided the 7 T cell receptor beta chains below, sequenced in a study of cytomegalovirus exposure and HLA in healthy donors (dated by TCRdb to between 2016 and 2019). Library prep was done by the immunoSEQ multiplex PCR assay. A mixture of 60 forward primers for TCR Vbeta segments and 13 reverse primers for TCR Jbeta segments was used in the multiplex PCR. TCRdb holds this immuneACCESS table with in-frame rearrangements only. Some clones are missing; in checked studies, unresolved V genes explain under half, and the rest has no known cause. Within this sample are about 90,000 clones, with roughly 63% of them counted one time only. The top ten hold 20% to 25% of the sample. Sequenced input: PBMCs. All receptors come from a woman aged 50 to 60 in good health and CMV-seropositive.

This chain connects TRBV5-1 to TRBJ2-3; possibly TRBD1 for D (5 bases). This CDR3 spans 12 amino acids. V dropped 2 bases and J dropped 10 bases, with 11 bases sitting between them. Germline V lookup: CDR1 SGHRS, CDR2 YFSETQ. The CDR3 region is CASSFPDNPQYF. CDR3 sequence (DNA): TGCGCCAGCAGCTTTCCGGACAACCCGCAGTATTTT.

This clone was recorded only once. Other nucleotide sequences in the sample specify the same CDR3. The V gene is TRBV2, the J gene TRBJ2-5; D may be TRBD2 (7 bases). Germline CDR1 and CDR2: SNHLY and FYNNEI. The CDR3 has 15 amino acids. Trimming cost V 6 bases and J 2 bases, with 16 bases left between them. DNA for the CDR3: TGTGCCAGCAGCGAGGGGGGGACGACACAAGAGACCCAGTACTTC. It codes for CASSEGGTTQETQYF.

The chain is built from TRBV6-5 and TRBJ1-2, with 9 bases that match TRBD1. Trimming cost V 2 bases and J 2 bases; bases outside gene matches: 6. Germline CDR1 MNHEY, CDR2 SVGAGI. The CDR3 totals 16 residues. This CDR3 reads CASSYRPGQGNYGYTF. In DNA, the CDR3 is TGTGCCAGCAGTTACCGTCCAGGACAGGGGAACTATGGCTACACCTTC.

V is TRBV18 and J is TRBJ1-1, with D perhaps TRBD1 (5 bases). This CDR3 spans 14 amino acids. Germline V lookup: CDR1 KGHSH, CDR2 LQKENI. V lost 3 bases to trimming and J lost 4 bases, with 12 bases between them. The CDR3 nucleotides read TGTGCCAGCTCACCTTATTGGGGGGGCACTGAAGCTTTCTTT. Translation: CASSPYWGGTEAFF.

V gene TRBV6-5 combines with J gene TRBJ2-3, with 11 positions matching TRBD2. Per germline, CDR1 MNHEY and CDR2 SVGAGI. There are 16 residues in the CDR3. V lost 4 bases to trimming and J lost 2 bases; unmatched junction nucleotides: 5. CDR3 sequence: CASSSLAGGYTDTQYF. As DNA, the CDR3 is TGTGCCAGCAGTTCCTTAGCGGGGGGGTACACAGATACGCAGTATTTT.

The chain joins TRBV9 to TRBJ1-1; 8 positions match TRBD1. CDR1 is SGDLS and CDR2 is YYNGEE in the germline V gene. The V segment lost 3 bases and the J segment 1 base; nucleotides outside the gene matches: 5. This CDR3 is built from 15 residues. CDR3 nucleotide sequence: TGTGCCAGCAGCGCCATACAGGGGGGGAACACTGAAGCTTTCTTT. Protein: CASSAIQGGNTEAFF. The variable domain in full, completed from reference TRBV9 and TRBJ1-1, reads DSGVTQTPKHLITATGQRVTLRCSPRSGDLSVYWYQQSLDQGLQFLIQYYNGEERAKGNILERFSAQQFPDLHSELNLSSLELGDSALYFCASSAIQGGNTEAFFGQGTRLTVV.

The table lists this clone with a count of one. V usage is TRBV9 and J usage is TRBJ2-5; D possibly corresponds to TRBD1 (6 bases). This CDR3 region has 16 residues. Germline-derived CDR1 and CDR2 are SGDLS and YYNGEE. V lost 4 bases and J 5 bases, leaving 21 bases between the germline ends. The CDR3 region is CASSSRPGAPIETQYF. DNA for the CDR3: TGTGCCAGCAGCTCACGTCCAGGGGCCCCAATTGAGACCCAGTACTTC.